This TCR beta chain comes out of a study of shared T cell receptors in the human thymus. Repertoires were generated with immunoSEQ multiplex PCR, while TCRdb's copy carries only in-frame clones and drops some. The sample carries 630,000 or so clones, around 87% recorded once. Germline CDR1 is SGHRS and CDR2 is YFSETQ. J lost 1 base, V lost 0 bases, and 5 bases had no gene match. The CDR3 sequence is 17 residues long. This clone was counted between two and nine times. These records were also assigned to another study, of human thymus T cells. As reported in that work: The thymus was resected at corrective cardiac surgery. Highly overlapping thymic repertoires in unrelated individuals were reported by related research.

The source of this sequence is a boy in the first two years of life with a congenital heart defect. The sequenced sample consisted of thymocytes. The rearrangement links TRBV5-1 to TRBJ2-7; TRBD2 agrees at 12 bases. The CDR3 reads CASSLGASGGDSYEQYF. CDR3 sequence (DNA): TGCGCCAGCAGCTTGGGGGCTAGCGGGGGGGATTCCTACGAGCAGTACTTC.